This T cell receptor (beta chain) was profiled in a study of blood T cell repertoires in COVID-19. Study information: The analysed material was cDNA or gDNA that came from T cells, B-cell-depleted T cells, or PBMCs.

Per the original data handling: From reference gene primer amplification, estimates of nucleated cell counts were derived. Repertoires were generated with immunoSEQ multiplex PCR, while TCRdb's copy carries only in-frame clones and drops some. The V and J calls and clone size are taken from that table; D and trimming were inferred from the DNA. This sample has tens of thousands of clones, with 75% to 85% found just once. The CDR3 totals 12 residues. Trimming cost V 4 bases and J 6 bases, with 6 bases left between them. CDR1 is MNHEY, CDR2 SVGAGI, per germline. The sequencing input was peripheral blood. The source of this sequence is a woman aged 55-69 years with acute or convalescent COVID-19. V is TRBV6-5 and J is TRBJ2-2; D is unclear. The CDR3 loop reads CASSSPSGELFF. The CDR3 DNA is TGTGCCAGCAGTTCCCCTTCCGGGGAGCTGTTTTTT.